This T cell receptor (beta chain) is drawn from a study of CD8+CD57+ T cells in acquired aplastic anemia. Turning to the study itself: The mean DNA yield obtained from sorted CD4+ and CD8+ cells came to approximately 3 ug.

Comments on this clonotype: What it recognizes is unknown.

Genomic DNA templated the TCR beta VDJ and CDR3 profiling. TCRdb reanalysed the reads using MiXCR and keeps one entry per CDR3 protein. The sample lists roughly 200,000 distinct CDR3 sequences, roughly three fifths occurring once. General observations from the study: More than 25 was the count of CD8+ CDR3 sequences that patients shared with controls.

CDR3 length: 15 residues. The germline V gene encodes CDR1 MNHEY and CDR2 SVGAGI. V shed 2 bases, J shed 2 bases, and the junction held 6 bases outside the gene matches. Before being chosen for sequencing, patients had shown CD8+CD57+ cell expansion by flow cytometry. Patients, without exception, had severe acquired aplastic anemia. This receptor was obtained from a human donor with aplastic anemia. This rearrangement joins TRBV6-5 to TRBJ2-7, with 7 nucleotides matching TRBD1. The sequenced material came from sorted CD4+, CD8+, or CD8+CD57+ T cells (not recorded which) from PBMCs. CDR3 amino acids: CASSYTWTGAYEQYF. CDR3 nucleotide sequence: TGTGCCAGCAGTTACACCTGGACAGGCGCCTACGAGCAGTACTTC.